This T cell receptor (beta chain) was found in a study of PD-L1 blockade in urothelial cancer. The ends lost 9 bases at V and 6 bases at J; junction bases unmatched: 8. Germline-derived CDR1 and CDR2 are ENHRY and SYGVKD. CDR3 length: 13 residues. As to time point: pretreatment peripheral blood. Locally advanced or metastatic urothelial carcinoma affected all patients. Measured with immunoSEQ multiplex PCR; TCRdb has only the in-frame clones, and not every one. The sample has around 100,000 clones, around 86% seen once. The source of this sequence is a man aged 60-69 years with urothelial cancer. The sample here was PBMCs, taken around atezolizumab (anti-PD-L1) treatment. This chain uses TRBV10-3 with TRBJ1-2, with TRBD1 matching 9 bases. CDR3: CAILGQGDDGYTF. CDR3 nucleotides: TGTGCCATATTGGGACAGGGAGACGATGGCTACACCTTC.